This T cell receptor beta chain was captured by sequencing in a study of T cell changes during pregnancy in multiple sclerosis (dated by TCRdb to about 2019). Background for the entire study: Changes in the T cell repertoire over the course of pregnancy were examined in this study in women with multiple sclerosis.

In the case of this clone: What this receptor recognizes is not known. No base qualities exist here, and no much larger clone lies one base off it.

V is pared back by 0 bases and J by 2 bases, with 6 bases lying between the germline termini. The CDR3 spans 14 residues, from the cysteine through the phenylalanine. This entry keeps only the CDR3 DNA: 42 bases, framed from base 1. From the germline V gene, CDR1 is SGDLS and CDR2 is YYNGEE. The library relied on the immunoSEQ multiplex PCR assay. TCRdb holds this immuneACCESS table with in-frame rearrangements only. Some clones are missing; in checked studies, unresolved V genes explain under half, and the rest has no known cause. Within this sample are around 48,000 clones, with roughly 92% of them counted one time only. In total, the top ten clones hold about 0.7% of the sample.

This sequence was found in a female donor with multiple sclerosis, enrolled in a pregnancy study. Sequenced material: CD4+ T cells from peripheral blood mononuclear cells, taken in the third trimester of pregnancy. The receptor chain draws on TRBV9 and TRBJ2-1; the D gene lacks a confident call. The CDR3 corresponds to CASSVDSPYNEQFF. Here is the DNA: TGTGCCAGCAGCGTAGACAGCCCCTACAATGAGCAGTTCTTC.